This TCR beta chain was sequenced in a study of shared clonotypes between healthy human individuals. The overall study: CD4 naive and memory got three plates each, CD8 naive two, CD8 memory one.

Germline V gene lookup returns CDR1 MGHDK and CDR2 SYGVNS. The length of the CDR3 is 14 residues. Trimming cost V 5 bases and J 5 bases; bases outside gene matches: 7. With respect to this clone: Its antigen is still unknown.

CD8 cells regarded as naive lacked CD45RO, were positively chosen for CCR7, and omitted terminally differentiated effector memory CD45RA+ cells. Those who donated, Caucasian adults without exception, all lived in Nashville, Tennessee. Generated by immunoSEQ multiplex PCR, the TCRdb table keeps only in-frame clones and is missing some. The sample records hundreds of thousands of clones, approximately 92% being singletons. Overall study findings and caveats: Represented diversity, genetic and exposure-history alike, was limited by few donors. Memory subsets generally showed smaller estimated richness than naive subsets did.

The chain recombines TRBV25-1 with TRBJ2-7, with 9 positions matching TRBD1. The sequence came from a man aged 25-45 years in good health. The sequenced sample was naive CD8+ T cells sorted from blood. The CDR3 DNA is TGTGCCAGCAGTACGGGACAGGGTAGCGACGAGCAGTACTTC. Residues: CASSTGQGSDEQYF.